These T cell receptor beta chains were read from a single sample in a study of T cell changes during pregnancy in multiple sclerosis. Clones were sequenced by immunoSEQ multiplex PCR, and TCRdb holds only the in-frame ones, with some missing. The sample records around 42,000 clones, 91% being singletons. The sample here was CD4+ T cells from peripheral blood mononuclear cells, taken in the second trimester of pregnancy. The receptors stem from a female donor in good health, enrolled as a control in a pregnancy study. The CDR3 runs from the conserved cysteine through the conserved F or W. D genes are given only for firm matches. Clone sizes are given selectively: once, few, many, or a class where the clone is expanded.

clone_size d_call j_call v_call cdr3_nt cdr3_aa
. . TRBJ1-2 TRBV28 TGTGCCAGCAGATATCAGGGAGGCTACACCTTC CASRYQGGYTF
. . TRBJ1-2 TRBV28 TGTGCCAGCAGTTTAGGGGCAGGACATCTTGGCTACACCTTC CASSLGAGHLGYTF
. . TRBJ1-2 TRBV5-4 TGTGCCAGCAGCTGGGGCGGAGGCTACACCTTC CASSWGGGYTF
. TRBD1 TRBJ2-7 TRBV5-4 TGTGCCAGCAGGCGTCAGGGGGACAACTACGAGCAGTACTTC CASRRQGDNYEQYF
. . TRBJ1-2 TRBV4-1 TGCGCCAGCAGCCAAGATTCAGGGGAAGTATACGAAGGCTCCTTC CASSQDSGEVYEGSF
. . TRBJ2-7 TRBV20-1 TGCAGTGCTAGCCCAGGCTACGAGCAGTACTTC CSASPGYEQYF
. . TRBJ2-4 TRBV5-8 TGTGCCAGCAGCTTCGCGGGGAACATTCAGTACTTC CASSFAGNIQYF
. . TRBJ2-3 TRBV6-5 TGTGCCAGCAGTTCGGGGAGAGGGACAGATACGCAGTATTTT CASSSGRGTDTQYF
. TRBD1 TRBJ1-1 TRBV10-3 TGTGCCATCAGACCGACAGGGGGCGGAGCTGAAGCTTTCTTT CAIRPTGGGAEAFF
. . TRBJ2-5 TRBV5-8 TGTGCCAGCAGCCGGAGGGTACAAGAGACCCAGTACTTC CASSRRVQETQYF
. TRBD2 TRBJ2-1 TRBV9 TGTGCCAGCAGCTTCAGCGGGGGACTCGATGAGCAGTTCTTC CASSFSGGLDEQFF
. . TRBJ2-3 TRBV20-1 TGCAGTGCGCGCAGCACAGATACGCAGTATTTT CSARSTDTQYF
. . TRBJ1-1 TRBV27 TGTGCCAGCAGTTTACTCTCGGCAGGGGTGGCCACTGAAGCTTTCTTT CASSLLSAGVATEAFF
few TRBD2 TRBJ2-1 TRBV4-2 TGTGCCAGCAGCCACAGCCCGACTAGCGGAAACAATGAGCAGTTCTTC CASSHSPTSGNNEQFF
. . TRBJ2-3 TRBV5-1 TGCGCCAGCAGCTTGGACGGGATGTTCAAAGATACGCAGTATTTT CASSLDGMFKDTQYF
. . TRBJ2-3 TRBV12-2 TGTGCAAGTCGCTTAAACCCCCGGACAGGTGGGTCAGATACGCAGTATTTT CASRLNPRTGGSDTQYF
. . TRBJ1-4 TRBV5-4 TGTGCCAGCAGCTTTCATTCTATTCCTGGTGAAAAACTGTTTTTT CASSFHSIPGEKLFF
. . TRBJ2-7 TRBV20-1 TGCAGTGCTCCCAGGGTAGGCGAGCAGTACTTC CSAPRVGEQYF
. . TRBJ2-5 TRBV4-2 TGTGCCAGCAGCCAAGATCGGGACAAGCAAGAGACCCAGTACTTC CASSQDRDKQETQYF
. TRBD2 TRBJ2-7 TRBV9 TGTGCCAGCAGCGTCGGGCGGGAGGCCTACGAGCAGTACTTC CASSVGREAYEQYF
. TRBD2 TRBJ2-1 TRBV6-1 TGTGCCAGCAGAGCTAGCGGATCCAATGAGCAGTTCTTC CASRASGSNEQFF
. TRBD1 TRBJ1-1 TRBV28 TGTGCCAGCAGGGGGACAGGGGGCAGTAGGATGAACACTGAAGCTTTCTTT CASRGTGGSRMNTEAFF
. . TRBJ2-5 TRBV2 TGTGCCAGCACCCCTCAGCTAGCTCTAGAGACCCAGTACTTC CASTPQLALETQYF
. TRBD1 TRBJ2-1 TRBV19 TGTGCCAGTAGCCTCGACAGGGGGAATGAGCAGTTCTTC CASSLDRGNEQFF
. TRBD1 TRBJ1-4 TRBV11-2 TGTGCCAGCAGCTCCGGACAGGGTCCGTTTTTT CASSSGQGPFF
once . TRBJ1-3 TRBV28 TGTGCCAGCAGTTTCTGGCAGGGCTCTGGAAACACCATATATTTT CASSFWQGSGNTIYF
. TRBD2 TRBJ2-3 TRBV7-2 TGTGCCAGCAGGGTAGCGGGAGGGCACACAGATACGCAGTATTTT CASRVAGGHTDTQYF